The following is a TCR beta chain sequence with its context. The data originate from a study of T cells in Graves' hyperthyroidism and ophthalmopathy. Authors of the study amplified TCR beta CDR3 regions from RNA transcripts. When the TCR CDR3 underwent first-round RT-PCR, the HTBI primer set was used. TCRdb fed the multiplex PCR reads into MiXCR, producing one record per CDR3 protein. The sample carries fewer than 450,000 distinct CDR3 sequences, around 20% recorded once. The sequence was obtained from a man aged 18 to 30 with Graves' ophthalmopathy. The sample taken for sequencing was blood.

This CDR3 is CASSEGWTDRGAGASTDTQYF. DNA of the CDR3: TGTGCCAGCAGTGAAGGATGGACGGACAGGGGAGCGGGGGCTAGCACAGATACGCAGTATTTT. The chain links TRBV2 to TRBJ2-3; maybe TRBD1 (9 bases). The CDR3 totals 21 residues. V was trimmed by 1 base and J by 0 bases, leaving 26 bases between them. The germline V gene has CDR1 SNHLY and CDR2 FYNNEI.